A selection of T cell receptor beta chains follows, all from one sample in a study of blood T cell repertoires in COVID-19. Produced via immunoSEQ multiplex PCR; TCRdb's table is partial and in-frame only. The profile shows roughly 120,000 clones, approximately 88% of them singletons. The sequencing sample was made of peripheral blood. Receptors originate from a woman aged 65 to 85 with acute or convalescent COVID-19. The CDR3 runs from the conserved cysteine through the conserved F or W. D genes are given only for firm matches. The size field is filled for only some rows; it gives once, few, many or a size class.

cdr3_nt | cdr3_aa | clone_size | v_call | d_call | j_call
TGCGCCAGCAGCCACTTGACAGGTTCAAATCAGCCCCAGCATTTT | CASSHLTGSNQPQHF | once | TRBV4-1 | - | TRBJ1-5
TGTGCCAGTAGTATACCTAGCGGTTCTAGGGAGACCCAGTACTTC | CASSIPSGSRETQYF | - | TRBV19 | TRBD2 | TRBJ2-5
TGTGCCAGCAGCCAAGATGGCAGGGGGAGCTACGAGCAGTACTTC | CASSQDGRGSYEQYF | - | TRBV14 | TRBD1 | TRBJ2-7
TGTGCCAGCAGCTTCAGCGGGGGGGCCTCGGTTGAGCAGTTCTTC | CASSFSGGASVEQFF | - | TRBV7-9 | TRBD2 | TRBJ2-1
TGCAGTGCTTCGACAGGGGGATTCCAGCATTTT | CSASTGGFQHF | - | TRBV20-1 | TRBD1 | TRBJ1-5
TGTGCCAGCAGGGGGACAGGACTTACTGAAGCTTTCTTT | CASRGTGLTEAFF | once | TRBV12-3/TRBV12-4 | TRBD1 | TRBJ1-1
TGTGCCAGCAGCTGGTCCAGGTCCTGGCCCGGGGAGCTGTTTTTT | CASSWSRSWPGELFF | - | TRBV7-2 | - | TRBJ2-2
TGTGCCAGCAGCTTGGCCGGGAATCCTGAAGCTTTCTTT | CASSLAGNPEAFF | - | TRBV5-6 | - | TRBJ1-1
TGCGCCAGCAGCTTACTTAGCGGGGGGCAAGAGACCCAGTACTTC | CASSLLSGGQETQYF | - | TRBV5-1 | TRBD2 | TRBJ2-5
TGTGCCAGTAGTAATCTGGCGGGGAATTCACCCCTCCACTTT | CASSNLAGNSPLHF | once | TRBV19 | - | TRBJ1-6
TGTGCCTGGAACATTTGGGAGACCCAGTACTTC | CAWNIWETQYF | - | TRBV30 | - | TRBJ2-5